The T cell receptor (beta chain) described here comes from a study of OX40 agonist ivuxolimab in advanced cancers. About the full investigation: Ivuxolimab was an agonistic, fully human IgG2 monoclonal antibody directed against OX40 (CD134), a costimulatory receptor. The paper describes the monotherapy dose-escalation part (N of about 55 patients) of the phase I trial of ivuxolimab. The purpose of peripheral TCRbeta sequencing was to test whether ivuxolimab changed TCR sequence diversity and led to clonal T-cell expansion. Prior anti-PD-1, anti-PD-L1 or anti-CTLA-4 therapy was permitted, and checkpoint inhibitors had been received by less than 45% of dose-escalation patients. Of the approximately 50 dose-escalation patients, hepatocellular carcinoma was present in about 20, melanoma in approximately 15, renal cell carcinoma in 9 and head and neck cancer in 9. The dose-escalation cohort was roughly 83% male with a mean age of approximately 60 years, ranging from roughly 23 to 90. Intravenous ivuxolimab was administered to patients every 2 weeks at six dose levels: 0.01, 0.1, 0.3, 1.5, 3 and 10 mg/kg. Three dose-escalation patients achieved partial responses, one with hepatocellular carcinoma and two with cutaneous melanoma. The paper's findings and limits, for the study overall: In the 0.1-3.0 mg/kg groups, partial responders had among the lowest normalized peripheral clonal expansion, particularly in CD8+ T cells. Which antigens the clonally expanded peripheral T cells were specific for was not determined. At doses from 0.1 to 3.0 mg/kg, clonal expansion was seen in both CD4+ and CD8+ blood T cells between baseline and week 6. Low levels of normalized T-cell clonal expansion were also seen in some nonresponding patients. After ivuxolimab, more expanded clones were found on average in CD8+ T cells than in CD4+ T cells.

Genomic DNA was extracted from sorted cells for sequencing of the TCRbeta CDR3 region. TCRbeta CDR3 regions were sequenced using the immunoSEQ Assay. TCRdb's version of the immuneACCESS table is confined to in-frame rearrangements and falls short of the full clone set. An unresolved V gene accounts for under half of the shortfall where checked; the remainder is of unknown origin. In all, the sample holds 30,000 or so clones, and more than 85% of those were seen once. Jointly, the top ten make up around 21% of the sample. The CDR3 runs 11 amino acids, cysteine and phenylalanine included. Just the 33-base CDR3 DNA is kept, in frame starting at base 1. For CDR1 and CDR2, the germline V gene (reference sequence) lists SGHNT and YYREEE. The junction carries 3 bases between V and J, which are trimmed by 3 bases and 2 bases respectively. A note on this clone: The antigen it recognizes is unknown. Base qualities are not at hand, and no much larger clone is one base apart. The same CDR3 also results from other DNA sequences found in this sample.

Patients with autoimmune disease history or receiving systemic immunosuppression were excluded from the trial. In every dose cohort, peripheral blood was drawn for TCR sequencing at baseline, cycle 4 day 1, and cycle 7 day 1. Samples came from an open-label, multicenter, first-in-human phase I dose-escalation trial of ivuxolimab. Adults with locally advanced or metastatic melanoma, renal cell carcinoma, hepatocellular carcinoma or head and neck squamous cell carcinoma were enrolled in the trial. CD4+ and CD8+ T cells were sorted separately from peripheral blood before TCR sequencing. This receptor was identified in an adult with an advanced solid tumor such as melanoma, head and neck, liver or kidney cancer. This specimen was CD4+ or CD8+ T cells sorted from blood, taken in a trial of the OX40 agonist ivuxolimab. The chain is encoded by TRBV5-4 joined to TRBJ2-7, with no confidently assigned D gene. The DNA sequence reads TGTGCCAGCAGCTCGACCTACGAGCAGTACTTC. Its translation is CASSSTYEQYF. This CDR3, with the reference TRBV5-4 and TRBJ2-7 proteins standing in past its ends, gives the full variable domain ETGVTQSPTHLIKTRGQQVTLRCSSQSGHNTVSWYQQALGQGPQFIFQYYREEENGRGNFPPRFSGLQFPNYSSELNVNALELDDSALYLCASSSTYEQYFGPGTRLTVT.